This is a list of T cell receptor beta chains from one sample in a study of PD-1 blockade in classical Hodgkin lymphoma. Assay used: immunoSEQ multiplex PCR; TCRdb lists only in-frame clones, some missing. This repertoire shows around 45,000 clones, roughly 70% found once; its top ten account for around 2.8%. The specimen comprised peripheral blood mononuclear cells (PBMCs), sampled before the second cycle of nivolumab. The receptor source for this set is a human donor with classical Hodgkin lymphoma. The CDR3 runs from the conserved cysteine through the conserved F or W. The order of the fields is CDR3 protein, CDR3 DNA, V gene, J gene, D gene, clone size. D genes are given only for firm matches. Rows may omit the clone size; those that give it use once, few, many or a size class.

CASSSPGRRPETQYF	TGTGCCAGCAGCTCCCCTGGGCGGCGACCTGAGACCCAGTACTTC	TRBV7-9	TRBJ2-5	-	-
CAIGDYSGNTIYF	TGTGCCATCGGCGACTACTCTGGAAACACCATATATTTT	TRBV10-3	TRBJ1-3	-	-
CASSLGNQETQYF	TGTGCCAGCAGCCTCGGAAATCAAGAGACCCAGTACTTC	TRBV27	TRBJ2-5	-	-
CASLTTPSEYNEQFF	TGTGCCAGCTTGACGACGCCTAGCGAATACAATGAGCAGTTCTTC	TRBV28	TRBJ2-1	-	-
CASNDREDTQYF	TGCGCCAGCAACGACAGGGAAGATACGCAGTATTTT	TRBV5-1	TRBJ2-3	TRBD1	-
CASSYLSTGASEAFF	TGTGCCAGCAGTTACTTAAGCACAGGGGCCTCTGAAGCTTTCTTT	TRBV6-5	TRBJ1-1	TRBD1	medium-sized
CASSHSGRDTEAFF	TGTGCCAGCAGCCATAGTGGAAGGGACACTGAAGCTTTCTTT	TRBV27	TRBJ1-1	-	-
CASSLGLGGETQYF	TGTGCCAGCAGCTTGGGACTGGGGGGAGAGACCCAGTACTTC	TRBV7-9	TRBJ2-5	-	-
CSVAGGSSYEQYF	TGCAGCGTTGCAGGGGGCTCCTCCTACGAGCAGTACTTC	TRBV29-1	TRBJ2-7	TRBD1	-
CAISAPGQWDYGYTF	TGTGCCATCAGTGCCCCGGGACAGTGGGACTATGGCTACACCTTC	TRBV10-3	TRBJ1-2	TRBD1	-
CASSPDETFYGYTF	TGTGCCAGCAGCCCCGATGAAACCTTCTATGGCTACACCTTC	TRBV7-2	TRBJ1-2	-	-
CASSEYTGTNTEAFF	TGTGCCAGCAGTGAATATACCGGGACGAACACTGAAGCTTTCTTT	TRBV25-1	TRBJ1-1	-	-
CAWRRDVSIGVKTEAFF	TGTGCCTGGAGAAGAGACGTATCGATCGGGGTTAAAACTGAAGCTTTCTTT	TRBV30	TRBJ1-1	-	-
CAWSVLAGGSGTDTQYF	TGTGCCTGGAGTGTACTGGCAGGGGGCAGTGGCACAGATACGCAGTATTTT	TRBV30	TRBJ2-3	TRBD1	-
CASSKTSGRIHEQYF	TGTGCCAGCAGCAAGACTAGCGGGAGAATCCACGAGCAGTACTTC	TRBV9	TRBJ2-7	TRBD2	-
CASSIGQGAHGELFF	TGTGCCAGTAGTATCGGTCAGGGGGCTCACGGGGAGCTGTTTTTT	TRBV19	TRBJ2-2	TRBD1	-
CASSQGTVATNEKLFF	TGCGCCAGCAGCCAGGGCACGGTGGCAACTAATGAAAAACTGTTTTTT	TRBV4-1	TRBJ1-4	-	-
CASNVGRETQYF	TGTGCCAGTAACGTGGGGCGAGAGACCCAGTACTTC	TRBV19	TRBJ2-5	-	few
CASSPVQGVQPQHF	TGTGCCAGTAGTCCAGTACAGGGCGTTCAGCCCCAGCATTTT	TRBV19	TRBJ1-5	-	-
CATRGVQKHF	TGTGCCACTAGAGGGGTGCAAAAACATTTT	TRBV6-5	TRBJ1-5	-	few
CASREGISRTTDTQYF	TGTGCCAGCAGGGAAGGGATTAGCAGAACCACAGATACGCAGTATTTT	TRBV6-1	TRBJ2-3	-	-
CASSLGGGVGYEQYF	TGTGCCAGCAGCTTAGGAGGGGGCGTGGGTTACGAGCAGTACTTC	TRBV5-6	TRBJ2-7	-	-
CASSSLPQGFEKLFF	TGTGCCAGCAGTTCCCTACCTCAGGGATTTGAAAAACTGTTTTTT	TRBV7-2	TRBJ1-4	-	-
CASSLERGGRTEAFF	TGTGCCAGCAGCTTAGAGAGGGGGGGGAGGACTGAAGCTTTCTTT	TRBV7-8	TRBJ1-1	-	-
CASSLTSGRADTQYF	TGTGCCAGCAGCTTGACTAGCGGACGGGCAGATACGCAGTATTTT	TRBV7-2	TRBJ2-3	TRBD2	-
CASSPLGRRGRTDTQYF	TGTGCCAGCAGCCCCCTTGGGCGGAGGGGAAGGACAGATACGCAGTATTTT	TRBV16	TRBJ2-3	-	-
CASTPLLSYGYTF	TGTGCCAGCACCCCCCTCTTGAGTTATGGCTACACCTTC	TRBV10-3	TRBJ1-2	-	-
CASSEEEGLAGSYEQYF	TGTGCCAGCAGTGAAGAGGAGGGACTAGCAGGGTCTTACGAGCAGTACTTC	TRBV6-1	TRBJ2-7	TRBD2	-
CASSLQREEQFF	TGTGCCAGCAGCCTGCAACGGGAAGAGCAGTTCTTC	TRBV28	TRBJ2-1	-	once
CASSGTGGFNEQFF	TGTGCCAGCAGCGGGACAGGGGGCTTCAATGAGCAGTTCTTC	TRBV9	TRBJ2-1	TRBD1	few
CASSAGLYEQYF	TGTGCCAGCAGTGCAGGGTTGTACGAGCAGTACTTC	TRBV6-5	TRBJ2-7	-	-
CAWSVSLYEQYF	TGTGCCTGGAGTGTTTCCCTCTACGAGCAGTACTTC	TRBV30	TRBJ2-7	-	-
CASSLDRSTDTQYF	TGTGCCAGCAGCTTAGACAGAAGCACAGATACGCAGTATTTT	TRBV5-6	TRBJ2-3	-	-
CACQDSNQPQHF	TGTGCCTGTCAGGACAGCAATCAGCCCCAGCATTTT	TRBV30	TRBJ1-5	-	-
CASEGDTQYF	TGTGCCAGCGAGGGAGATACGCAGTATTTT	TRBV25-1	TRBJ2-3	-	-
CASSYEVGNTGELFF	TGTGCCAGCAGCTACGAAGTTGGAAACACCGGGGAGCTGTTTTTT	TRBV7-9	TRBJ2-2	-	medium-sized
CASSLQGSASTDTQYF	TGTGCCAGTAGCCTGCAGGGGTCGGCTAGCACAGATACGCAGTATTTT	TRBV19	TRBJ2-3	-	-
CASSPPGTGPQTQYF	TGTGCCAGCAGTCCGCCAGGGACAGGGCCTCAAACGCAGTATTTT	TRBV6-6	TRBJ2-3	TRBD1	-
CASSQQASEAFF	TGTGCCAGCTCACAACAGGCTAGTGAAGCTTTCTTT	TRBV5-6	TRBJ1-1	-	few
CASSPSRQGRGQETQYF	TGTGCCAGCTCACCATCGCGACAGGGAAGAGGCCAAGAGACCCAGTACTTC	TRBV18	TRBJ2-5	TRBD1	-
CASNSQGDYGYTF	TGCGCCAGCAACTCTCAGGGAGACTATGGCTACACCTTC	TRBV4-3	TRBJ1-2	-	-
CASSVERTPNYNEQFF	TGTGCCAGCAGCGTCGAGAGGACACCGAACTACAATGAGCAGTTCTTC	TRBV9	TRBJ2-1	-	-
CAWSLGTSARYTDTQYF	TGTGCCTGGAGCCTTGGGACTAGCGCGAGATACACAGATACGCAGTATTTT	TRBV30	TRBJ2-3	TRBD2	few
CASSSRDRGGEAFF	TGTGCCAGCAGCTCCCGGGACAGGGGGGGAGAAGCTTTCTTT	TRBV7-9	TRBJ1-1	TRBD1	-
CASGLPRAAGAQYF	TGTGCTAGTGGTTTGCCGCGGGCCGCCGGGGCCCAGTACTTC	TRBV12-5	TRBJ2-5	-	-
CASRASLGQGQVGELFF	TGTGCCAGCAGAGCCTCCCTCGGACAGGGCCAGGTCGGGGAGCTGTTTTTT	TRBV28	TRBJ2-2	TRBD1	-
CASSYGRKPYEQYF	TGTGCCAGCAGTTACGGACGGAAACCCTACGAGCAGTACTTC	TRBV6-5	TRBJ2-7	-	-
CASRDGRSYEQYF	TGTGCCAGCAGGGACGGCAGGTCCTACGAGCAGTACTTC	TRBV6-5	TRBJ2-7	-	once
CASSGRGAWETQYF	TGTGCCAGCAGCGGACGGGGAGCATGGGAGACCCAGTACTTC	TRBV7-2	TRBJ2-5	-	-
CASTPGVWEETQYF	TGTGCCAGCACCCCTGGTGTTTGGGAAGAGACCCAGTACTTC	TRBV2	TRBJ2-5	-	-
CASSPLGQDNYGYTF	TGTGCCAGCAGTCCCCTGGGACAGGATAACTATGGCTACACCTTC	TRBV2	TRBJ1-2	TRBD1	-
CASSRSLRDRNQPQHF	TGTGCCAGTAGTCGAAGCCTCCGGGACAGAAATCAGCCCCAGCATTTT	TRBV19	TRBJ1-5	TRBD1	-
CASSYSRMNTEAFF	TGTGCCAGCAGTTACTCGAGGATGAACACTGAAGCTTTCTTT	TRBV6-6	TRBJ1-1	-	few
CSVVGGGLAENTGELFF	TGCAGCGTTGTAGGGGGAGGACTAGCGGAGAACACCGGGGAGCTGTTTTTT	TRBV29-1	TRBJ2-2	TRBD2	-